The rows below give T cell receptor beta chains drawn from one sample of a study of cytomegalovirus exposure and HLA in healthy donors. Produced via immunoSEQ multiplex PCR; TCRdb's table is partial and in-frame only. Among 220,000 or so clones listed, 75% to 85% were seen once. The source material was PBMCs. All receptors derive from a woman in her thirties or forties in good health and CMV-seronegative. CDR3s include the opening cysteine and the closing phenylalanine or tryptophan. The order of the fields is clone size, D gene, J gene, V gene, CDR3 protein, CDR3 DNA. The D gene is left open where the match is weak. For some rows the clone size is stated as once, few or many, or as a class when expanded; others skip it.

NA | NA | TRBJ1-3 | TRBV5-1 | CASSPGTLVSPSGNTIYF | TGCGCCAGCAGCCCCGGGACACTTGTAAGTCCCTCTGGAAACACCATATATTTT
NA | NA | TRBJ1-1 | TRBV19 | CASSIRRGIGFNTEAFF | TGTGCCAGTAGTATAAGGCGGGGGATCGGGTTTAACACTGAAGCTTTCTTT
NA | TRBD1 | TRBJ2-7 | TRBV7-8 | CASSSDPGQGDYEQYF | TGTGCCAGCAGCTCCGACCCGGGACAGGGGGACTACGAGCAGTACTTC
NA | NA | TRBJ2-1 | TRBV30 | CAWSPRGRARGYNEQFF | TGTGCCTGGAGTCCCCGAGGAAGGGCGAGGGGGTACAATGAGCAGTTCTTC
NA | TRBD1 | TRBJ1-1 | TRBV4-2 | CASSQDLIGLGTGNGDTEAFF | TGTGCCAGCAGCCAAGATCTCATTGGACTTGGGACAGGTAATGGTGACACTGAAGCTTTCTTT
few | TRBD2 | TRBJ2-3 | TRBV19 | CASRGGSSNPSTDTQYF | TGTGCCAGTAGGGGCGGGAGTTCGAACCCGAGCACAGATACGCAGTATTTT
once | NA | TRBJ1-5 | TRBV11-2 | CASSLRSGGNQPQHF | TGTGCCAGCAGCTTAAGGTCAGGGGGCAATCAGCCCCAGCATTTT
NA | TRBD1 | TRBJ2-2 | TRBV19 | CASSVGSRGSGELFF | TGTGCCAGTAGTGTTGGATCCAGGGGGTCCGGGGAGCTGTTTTTT
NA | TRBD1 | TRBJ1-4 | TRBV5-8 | CASSLEGTGQWRKLFF | TGTGCCAGCAGCTTGGAAGGTACGGGACAGTGGAGAAAACTGTTTTTT
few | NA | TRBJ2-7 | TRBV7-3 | CASSESVLGGSYEQYF | TGTGCCAGCAGCGAATCCGTTTTGGGGGGCTCCTACGAGCAGTACTTC
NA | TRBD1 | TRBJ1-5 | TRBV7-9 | CASSFDRVSQPQHF | TGTGCCAGCAGCTTCGACAGGGTAAGTCAGCCCCAGCATTTT
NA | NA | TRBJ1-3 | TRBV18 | CASEVGGNTIYF | TGTGCCAGCGAAGTCGGGGGAAACACCATATATTTT
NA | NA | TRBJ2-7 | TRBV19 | CASSMTGETYEQYF | TGTGCCAGTAGTATGACAGGCGAGACCTACGAGCAGTACTTC
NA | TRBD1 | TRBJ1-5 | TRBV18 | CASSPPGTGIQPQHF | TGTGCCAGCTCACCACCGGGGACAGGGATTCAGCCCCAGCATTTT
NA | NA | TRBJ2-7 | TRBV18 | CASSPMWRSLGYEQYF | TGTGCCAGCTCACCAATGTGGAGGAGTTTGGGGTACGAGCAGTACTTC
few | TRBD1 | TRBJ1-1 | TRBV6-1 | CASSEAGTGSTEAFF | TGTGCCAGCAGTGAAGCCGGGACAGGGAGCACTGAAGCTTTCTTT
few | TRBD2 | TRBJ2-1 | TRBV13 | CASSLGLTSGRADEQFF | TGTGCCAGCAGCTTAGGGCTTACTAGCGGGAGGGCCGATGAGCAGTTCTTC
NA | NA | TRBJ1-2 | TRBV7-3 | CASSSGQLNYGYTF | TGTGCCAGCAGCTCCGGACAGCTAAACTATGGCTACACCTTC
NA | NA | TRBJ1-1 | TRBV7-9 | CASNQGHRNTEAFF | TGTGCCAGCAACCAGGGACATAGAAACACTGAAGCTTTCTTT
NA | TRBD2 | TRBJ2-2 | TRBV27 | CASTVAGGLKNGELFF | TGTGCCAGCACCGTAGCGGGAGGGTTGAAGAACGGGGAGCTGTTTTTT
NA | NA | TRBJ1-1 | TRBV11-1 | CASSLDPGDTEAFF | TGTGCCAGCAGCTTAGATCCGGGGGACACTGAAGCTTTCTTT
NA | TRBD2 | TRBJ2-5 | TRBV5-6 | CASSLTSGSGETQYF | TGTGCCAGCAGCTTGACTAGCGGGAGCGGGGAGACCCAGTACTTC
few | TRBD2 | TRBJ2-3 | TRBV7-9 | CASSPGLAGGGTQYF | TGTGCCAGCAGCCCGGGACTAGCGGGAGGGGGTACGCAGTATTTT
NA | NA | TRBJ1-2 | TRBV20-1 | CSAPRRVGYTF | TGCAGTGCCCCAAGGCGGGTAGGCTACACCTTC
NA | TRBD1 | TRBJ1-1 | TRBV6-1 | CASRAGGGTEAFF | TGTGCCAGCAGGGCAGGGGGCGGCACTGAAGCTTTCTTT
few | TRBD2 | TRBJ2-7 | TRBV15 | CATSRERDSYEQYF | TGTGCCACCAGCAGGGAGCGGGACTCCTACGAGCAGTACTTC
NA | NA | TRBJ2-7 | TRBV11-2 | CASSLDRTHKKGEQYF | TGTGCCAGCAGCTTAGATCGGACACATAAAAAGGGTGAGCAGTACTTC
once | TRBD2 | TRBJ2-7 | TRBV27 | CASSWGGLEFNEQYF | TGTGCCAGCAGTTGGGGGGGACTAGAGTTCAACGAGCAGTACTTC
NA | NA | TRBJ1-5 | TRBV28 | CASSSRGGNQPQHF | TGTGCCAGCAGTTCTCGGGGGGGGAATCAGCCCCAGCATTTT
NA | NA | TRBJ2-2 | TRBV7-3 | CASSIQNTGELFF | TGTGCCAGCAGCATTCAAAACACCGGGGAGCTGTTTTTT
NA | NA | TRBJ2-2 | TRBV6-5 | CASSYEGVGTGELFF | TGTGCCAGCAGTTACGAGGGAGTCGGCACCGGGGAGCTGTTTTTT
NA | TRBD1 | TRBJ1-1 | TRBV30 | CAWDRARGTEAFF | TGTGCCTGGGACAGGGCCCGTGGGACTGAAGCTTTCTTT
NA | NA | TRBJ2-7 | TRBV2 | CASSYKLTSSSYEQYF | TGTGCCAGCAGTTACAAATTGACTAGTTCTTCGTACGAGCAGTACTTC
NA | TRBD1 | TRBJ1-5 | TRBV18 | CASSPLGQGAVQPQHF | TGTGCCAGCTCACCACTGGGACAGGGGGCCGTTCAGCCCCAGCATTTT
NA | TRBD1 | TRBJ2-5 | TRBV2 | CASRQTGDETQYF | TGTGCCAGCAGACAGACAGGGGACGAGACCCAGTACTTC
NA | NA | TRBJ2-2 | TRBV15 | CATSREYQYTGELFF | TGTGCCACCAGCAGAGAGTACCAGTACACCGGGGAGCTGTTTTTT
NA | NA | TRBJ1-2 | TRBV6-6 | CASSANYGYTF | TGTGCCAGCAGTGCGAACTATGGCTACACCTTC
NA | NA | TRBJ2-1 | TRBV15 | CATSRRRQLFINEQFF | TGTGCCACCAGTAGACGGAGGCAGCTATTTATCAATGAGCAGTTCTTC
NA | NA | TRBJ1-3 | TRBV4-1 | CASSQWTAPGNTIYF | TGCGCCAGCAGCCAATGGACAGCGCCTGGAAACACCATATATTTT
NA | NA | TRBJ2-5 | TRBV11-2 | CASRSGDQETQYF | TGTGCCAGCAGGTCGGGGGACCAAGAGACCCAGTACTTC
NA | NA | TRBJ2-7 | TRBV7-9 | CASSPDGDSYEQYF | TGTGCCAGCAGCCCAGACGGAGACTCCTACGAGCAGTACTTC
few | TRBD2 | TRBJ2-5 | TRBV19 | CASRVAGGETQYF | TGTGCCAGTAGGGTGGCGGGAGGAGAGACCCAGTACTTC
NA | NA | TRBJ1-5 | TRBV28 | CASRDSFNQPQHF | TGTGCCAGCAGGGACAGCTTCAATCAGCCCCAGCATTTT
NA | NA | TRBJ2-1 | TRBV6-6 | CASSYSAVLEQFF | TGTGCCAGCAGTTACTCGGCGGTCCTTGAGCAGTTCTTC
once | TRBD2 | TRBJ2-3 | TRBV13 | CASSRGTGRTSGTVTDTQYF | TGTGCCAGCAGCCGAGGGACAGGCAGGACTAGCGGGACTGTCACAGATACGCAGTATTTT
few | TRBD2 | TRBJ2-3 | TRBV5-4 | CASSLAVASGRSGTQYF | TGTGCCAGCAGCTTGGCCGTGGCTAGCGGGAGGAGTGGTACGCAGTATTTT
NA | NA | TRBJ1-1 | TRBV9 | CASSALDTEAFF | TGTGCCAGCAGCGCCCTCGACACTGAAGCTTTCTTT
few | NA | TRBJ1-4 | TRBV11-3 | CASSGARGPNEKLFF | TGTGCCAGCAGCGGAGCCAGGGGACCTAATGAAAAACTGTTTTTT
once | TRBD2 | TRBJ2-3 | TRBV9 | CASSDVVAGYYTQYF | TGTGCCAGCAGCGATGTGGTAGCGGGATATTATACGCAGTATTTT
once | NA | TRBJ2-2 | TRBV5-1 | CASRLGGIDTGELFF | TGCGCCAGCAGGCTAGGGGGTATAGACACCGGGGAGCTGTTTTTT
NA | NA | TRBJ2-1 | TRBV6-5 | CASSLRDSAYNEQFF | TGTGCCAGCAGTCTCCGGGACTCAGCTTACAATGAGCAGTTCTTC
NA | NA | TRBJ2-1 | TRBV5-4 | CASSLCLGVCEQFF | TGTGCCAGCAGCTTGTGCCTAGGAGTCTGTGAGCAGTTCTTC
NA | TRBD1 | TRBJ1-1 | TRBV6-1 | CASSELGQGRYEAFF | TGTGCCAGCAGTGAACTCGGACAGGGTAGATATGAAGCTTTCTTT
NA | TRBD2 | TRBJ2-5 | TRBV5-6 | CASSLLSGYQETQYF | TGTGCCAGCAGCTTACTTAGCGGGTACCAAGAGACCCAGTACTTC
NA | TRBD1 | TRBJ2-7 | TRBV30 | CAWSAPGTGSYEQYF | TGTGCCTGGAGTGCCCCCGGGACAGGGTCCTACGAGCAGTACTTC